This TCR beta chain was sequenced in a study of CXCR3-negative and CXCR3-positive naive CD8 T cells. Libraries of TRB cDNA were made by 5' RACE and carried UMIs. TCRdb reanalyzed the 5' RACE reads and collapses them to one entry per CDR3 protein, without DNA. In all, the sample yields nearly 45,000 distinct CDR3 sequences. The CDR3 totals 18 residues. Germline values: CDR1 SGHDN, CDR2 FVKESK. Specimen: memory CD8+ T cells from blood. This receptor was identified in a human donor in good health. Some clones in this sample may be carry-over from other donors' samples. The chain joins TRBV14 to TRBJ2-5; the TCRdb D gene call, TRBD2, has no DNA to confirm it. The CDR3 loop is CASSQELLSAGSQETQYF.